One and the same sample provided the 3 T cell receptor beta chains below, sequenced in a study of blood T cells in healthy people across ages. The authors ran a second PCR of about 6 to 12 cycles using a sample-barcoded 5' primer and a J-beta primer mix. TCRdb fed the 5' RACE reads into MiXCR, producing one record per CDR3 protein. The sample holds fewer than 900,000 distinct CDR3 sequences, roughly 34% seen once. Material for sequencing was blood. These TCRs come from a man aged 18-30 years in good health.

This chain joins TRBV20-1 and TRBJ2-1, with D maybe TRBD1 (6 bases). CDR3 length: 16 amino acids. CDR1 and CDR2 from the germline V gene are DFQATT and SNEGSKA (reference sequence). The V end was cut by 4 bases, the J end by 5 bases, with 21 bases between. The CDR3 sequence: CSAIEGYRDLDNEQFF. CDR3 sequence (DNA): TGCAGTGCTATTGAGGGTTACAGGGATCTCGACAATGAGCAGTTCTTC.

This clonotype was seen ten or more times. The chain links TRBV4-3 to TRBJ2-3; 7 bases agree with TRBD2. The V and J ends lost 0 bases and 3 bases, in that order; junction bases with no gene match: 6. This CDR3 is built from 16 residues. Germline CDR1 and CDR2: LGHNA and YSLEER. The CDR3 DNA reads TGCGCCAGCAGCCAAGATACGGCGGGGGATACAGATACGCAGTATTTT. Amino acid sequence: CASSQDTAGDTDTQYF.

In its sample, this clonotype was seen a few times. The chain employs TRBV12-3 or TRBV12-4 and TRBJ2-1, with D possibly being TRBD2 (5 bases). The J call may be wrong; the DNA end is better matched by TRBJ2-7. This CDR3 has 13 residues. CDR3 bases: TGTGCCAGCATGAGGGTCCCCTACAATGAGCAGTACTTC. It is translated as CASMRVPYNEQYF.